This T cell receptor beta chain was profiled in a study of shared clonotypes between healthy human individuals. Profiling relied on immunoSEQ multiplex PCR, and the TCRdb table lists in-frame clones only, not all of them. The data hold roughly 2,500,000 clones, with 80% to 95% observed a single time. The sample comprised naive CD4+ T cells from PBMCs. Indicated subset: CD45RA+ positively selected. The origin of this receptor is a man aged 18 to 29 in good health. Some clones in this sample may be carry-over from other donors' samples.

DNA of the CDR3: TGCGCCAGCAACGCGGGAACCAAAAACATTCAGTACTTC. This codes for CASNAGTKNIQYF. The chain is built from TRBV5-1 and TRBJ2-4, with D perhaps matching TRBD2 (6 bases). Germline V gives CDR1 SGHRS, CDR2 YFSETQ. Trimming left V 6 bases short and J 2 bases short, with 9 bases between. CDR3 length equals 13 residues.